Listed here are 8 T cell receptor beta chains from one sample, sequenced in a study of cytomegalovirus exposure and HLA in healthy donors. The repertoire was sequenced with immunoSEQ multiplex PCR; TCRdb's copy has only in-frame clones and lacks some. Here the sample spans about 170,000 clones, just under 90% being singletons. Sequences were obtained from PBMCs. These receptors came from a young woman in good health and CMV-seronegative.

The CDR3 DNA sequence: TGTGCCAGCAGCGTAGCTCTAACCGGGGAGCTGTTTTTT. This encodes CASSVALTGELFF. This sequence joins TRBV9 and TRBJ2-2; D uncertain. This CDR3 region has 13 residues. With 0 bases removed from V and 5 bases from J, the gap between germline ends came to 5 bases. Germline CDR1 is SGDLS and CDR2 is YYNGEE.

Note on this clone: A junction end diverges from the germline sequence, so it may reflect a read error. The CDR3 here is CASGINLAGGPSSF. CDR3 DNA sequence: TGTGCCAGCGGGATAAATCTAGCGGGGGGGCCTTCTTCCTTC. V gene TRBV7-6 combines with J gene TRBJ2-7; 12 bases map to TRBD2. CDR1 and CDR2 (germline): SGHVS, FNYEAQ. The CDR3 extends over 14 amino acids. Using reference TRBV7-6 and TRBJ2-7 for the parts outside the CDR3, the full variable domain is GAGVSQSPRYKVTKRGQDVALRCDPISGHVSLYWYRQALGQGPEFLTYFNYEAQQDKSGLPNDRFSAERPEGSISTLTIQRTEQRDSAMYRCASGINLAGGPSSFGPGTRLTVT.

J is TRBJ2-1 and V is TRBV20-1, with 9 nucleotides matching TRBD2. The CDR3 is made up of 11 amino acids. Germline CDR1 DFQATT, CDR2 SNEGSKA (reference sequence). The J segment lost 10 bases and the V segment lost 2 bases, leaving 0 bases of the junction unmatched. CDR3 in DNA: TGCAGTGCTAGACTAGCGGGGGAGCAGTTCTTC. It yields the protein CSARLAGEQFF.

This clone was seen just once. J is TRBJ2-7 and V is TRBV5-1; 10 positions match TRBD1. With V trimmed by 3 bases and J by 2 bases, 8 bases remained unmatched. The germline V gene encodes CDR1 SGHRS and CDR2 YFSETQ. The CDR3 is 16 amino acids. In DNA form, the CDR3 reads TGCGCCAGCAGCTCGGCCTCCGGGACAGGGGCCTACGAGCAGTACTTC. Translating gives CASSSASGTGAYEQYF.

Points on this clone: No DNA is shown, since the ends of the CDR3 on it are uncertain; the CDR3 is the one TCRdb lists. The rearrangement joins TRBV10-3 to TRBJ1-1. The germline gives CDR1 ENHRY, CDR2 SYGVKD. The CDR3 is made up of 15 amino acids, end residues included. CDR3 sequence reads: CAISTVLGANTEAFF.

V gene TRBV4-1 combines with J gene TRBJ1-2, with D maybe TRBD1 (6 bases). Germline-derived CDR1 and CDR2 are MGHRA and YSYEKL. V lost 2 bases and J lost 7, with 17 bases in between. The CDR3 sequence is 15 residues long. In nucleotides, the CDR3 is TGCGCCAGCAGCCAAAACTCGGGGGGGGCGGGTGGCTACACCTTC. Protein product: CASSQNSGGAGGYTF.

The chain is built from TRBV30 and TRBJ2-2, with no clear D. CDR1 and CDR2 from the germline V gene are GTSNPN and SVGIG (reference sequence). The CDR3 covers 13 residues. The germline V and J ends were trimmed by 1 base and 4 bases, with 7 bases remaining between them. CDR3 nucleotide sequence: TGTGCCTGGAGTGCGGGTCGCACCGGGGAGCTGTTTTTT. This translates into CAWSAGRTGELFF. The complete variable domain, with remaining parts taken from reference TRBV30 and TRBJ2-2, reads SQTIHQWPATLVQPVGSPLSLECTVEGTSNPNLYWYRQAAGRGLQLLFYSVGIGQISSEVPQNLSASRPQDRQFILSSKKLLLSDSGFYLCAWSAGRTGELFFGEGSRLTVL.

The rearrangement uses TRBV4-2 and TRBJ2-4; possible D gene TRBD2, 6 bases. V was clipped by 0 bases and J by 0 bases, with 15 bases between them. The CDR3 extends over 18 amino acids. Germline values: CDR1 LGHNA, CDR2 YNFKEQ. The CDR3 sequence is CASSQDRGGSPAKNIQYF. The CDR3 bases are TGTGCCAGCAGCCAAGATCGAGGAGGGAGTCCAGCCAAAAACATTCAGTACTTC.